The TCR beta chain described here comes from a study of shared clonotypes between healthy human individuals. Trimming pared 0 bases from V and 3 bases from J, leaving 6 bases between. The CDR3 has 13 amino acids. Generated by immunoSEQ multiplex PCR, the TCRdb table keeps only in-frame clones and is missing some. The profile covers a few hundred thousand clones, with approximately 80% appearing a single time and around 13% taken by the ten largest. The V and J genes are TRBV23-1 and TRBJ2-7, with D unresolved. TRBV23-1 is an ORF, and what it does is uncertain. The sequencing input was PBMCs. This receptor was obtained from a woman in her 40s in good health. Some clones in this sample may be carry-over from other donors' samples. CDR3 loop: CASSQSAFYEQYF. CDR3 in DNA: TGCGCCAGCAGTCAATCGGCGTTCTACGAGCAGTACTTC.